This entry is about one TCR beta chain. The data were taken from a study of blood T cell repertoires in COVID-19. Background on the study: Italy, Spain and the United States were the sources of the convalescent and acute COVID-19 samples. Sources were T cells, B-cell-depleted T cells, or PBMCs; the material itself was cDNA or gDNA.

The method was immunoSEQ multiplex PCR; TCRdb's version includes in-frame clones alone and lacks a portion of them. The sample carries about 61,000 clones, 60% to 80% recorded once. The CDR3 sequence is 15 residues long. In germline, CDR1 is MNHEY, CDR2 SVGAGI. The germline V and J ends were trimmed by 7 bases and 2 bases, with 14 bases remaining between them. The J gene is TRBJ2-2, the V gene TRBV6-5; D is ambiguous. Material for sequencing was peripheral blood. This receptor was obtained from an elderly man with active or convalescent COVID-19. CDR3 DNA sequence: TGTGCCAGCACCTTAATGCGCGTTAACACCGGGGAGCTGTTTTTT. It translates to CASTLMRVNTGELFF.